The clone carrying this T cell receptor beta chain was seen only once. Between the trimmed V and J ends, which lost 0 bases and 5 bases, there was a span of 14 bases. The CDR3 consists of 15 residues. The germline CDR1 and CDR2 sequences are SGDLS and YYNGEE. This specimen comes from a study of shared clonotypes between healthy human individuals. Across the whole study: The donor pool was made up of two women and three men aged 18 to 49.

Each donor was a Caucasian adult residing in Nashville, Tennessee. For every subset, genomic DNA was evenly distributed across several immunoSEQ plates. What was sequenced on ten immunoSEQ deep assay plates was unsorted PBMC DNA. The repertoire was sequenced with immunoSEQ multiplex PCR; TCRdb's copy has only in-frame clones and lacks some. The table shows about 490,000 clones, with around 73% occurring only once. This receptor was obtained from a woman aged 40 to 55 in good health. Some clones in this sample may be carry-over from other donors' samples. The specimen sequenced was PBMCs. This chain links TRBV9 with TRBJ1-2; tentatively, D is TRBD1 (5 bases). The CDR3 sequence: CASSVGGEGDYGYTF. CDR3 nucleotides: TGTGCCAGCAGCGTAGGAGGGGAGGGCGATTATGGCTACACCTTC.